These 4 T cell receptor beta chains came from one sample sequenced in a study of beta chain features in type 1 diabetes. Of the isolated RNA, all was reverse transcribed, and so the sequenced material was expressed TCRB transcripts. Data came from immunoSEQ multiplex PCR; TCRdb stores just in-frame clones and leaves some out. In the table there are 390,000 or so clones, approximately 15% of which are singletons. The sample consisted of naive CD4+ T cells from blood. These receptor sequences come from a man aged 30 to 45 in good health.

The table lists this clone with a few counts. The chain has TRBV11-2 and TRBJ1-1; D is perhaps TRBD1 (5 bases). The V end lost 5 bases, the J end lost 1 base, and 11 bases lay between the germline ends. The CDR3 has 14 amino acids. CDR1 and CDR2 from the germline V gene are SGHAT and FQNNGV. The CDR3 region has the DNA TGTGCCAGCAGCGCCCGACAGTGGAACACTGAAGCTTTCTTT. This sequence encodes CASSARQWNTEAFF.

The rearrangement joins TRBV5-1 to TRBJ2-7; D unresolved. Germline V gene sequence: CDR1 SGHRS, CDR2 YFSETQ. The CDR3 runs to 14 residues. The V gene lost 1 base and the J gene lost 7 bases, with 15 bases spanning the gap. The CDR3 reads CASSLPAGRREQYF. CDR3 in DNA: TGCGCCAGCAGCTTGCCGGCTGGTCGGCGAGAGCAGTACTTC.

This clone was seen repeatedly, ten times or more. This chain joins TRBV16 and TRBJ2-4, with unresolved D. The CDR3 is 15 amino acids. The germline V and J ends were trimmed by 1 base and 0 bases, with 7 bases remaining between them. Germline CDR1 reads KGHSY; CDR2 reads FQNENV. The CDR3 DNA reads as TGTGCCAGCAGCCAATTCCGTCTAGCCAAAAACATTCAGTACTTC. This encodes CASSQFRLAKNIQYF.

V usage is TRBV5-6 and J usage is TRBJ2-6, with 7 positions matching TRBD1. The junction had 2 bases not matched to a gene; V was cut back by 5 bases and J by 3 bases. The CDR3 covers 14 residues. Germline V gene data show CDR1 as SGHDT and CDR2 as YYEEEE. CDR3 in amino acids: CASRRGRGANVLTF. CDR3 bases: TGTGCCAGCAGAAGGGGGCGTGGGGCCAACGTCCTGACTTTC.